Listed below are T cell receptor beta chains from one sample, sequenced in a study of CD8 T cells in Susac syndrome. From the immunoSEQ multiplex PCR reads, TCRdb called clonotypes with MiXCR, one entry per CDR3 protein. The sample has under 250,000 distinct CDR3 sequences, 80% to 95% seen once. Sequences were obtained from CD4+ T cells from PBMCs. The origin of the receptors is a human donor with multiple sclerosis. Both conserved end residues are part of each CDR3. The order of the fields is V gene, J gene, D gene, CDR3 protein. The D gene is left open where the match is weak.

>TRBV12-3/TRBV12-4|TRBJ1-5|.
CASSLAHVSNQPQHF
>TRBV5-4|TRBJ2-3|TRBD2
CASSGKLAGGLTDTQYF
>TRBV15|TRBJ2-3|.
CATSRDPGGTDTQYF
>TRBV29-1|TRBJ2-3|.
CSVGGTIKTSSTDTQYF
>TRBV11-2|TRBJ2-2|TRBD2
CASSPSGGAGTGELFF
>TRBV28|TRBJ2-3|TRBD2
CASSLAGGHSDTQYF
>TRBV28|TRBJ2-7|.
CASSLGGRRTYEQYF
>TRBV19|TRBJ1-3|.
CASSLQMASGNTIYF
>TRBV28|TRBJ2-7|.
CASSLFGGVIYEQYF
>TRBV4-1|TRBJ2-1|TRBD2
CASSQEIGTSGYHEQFF
>TRBV15|TRBJ2-7|TRBD2
CATSRDVGRGGTYEQYF
>TRBV6-1|TRBJ2-3|TRBD2
CASSFSGGLDTQYF
>TRBV6-4|TRBJ2-5|TRBD1
CASSPRTGGAGETQYF
>TRBV29-1|TRBJ1-1|TRBD1
CSVQGATEAFF
>TRBV12-3/TRBV12-4|TRBJ1-2|.
CASSFDGDRGYTF
>TRBV7-9|TRBJ2-7|.
CASGTGKQYF
>TRBV4-1|TRBJ2-5|.
CASSQYSVQETQYF
>TRBV24-1|TRBJ2-5|TRBD1
CATSDRRQGDETQYF
>TRBV6-5|TRBJ2-5|.
CASSYAEPRETQYF
>TRBV2|TRBJ1-1|.
CASSEGLSGKGTEAFF
>TRBV27|TRBJ1-2|.
CASSLASQGYTF
>TRBV6-1|TRBJ2-3|.
CASSRDAGPSTDTQYF
>TRBV9|TRBJ1-3|.
CASSVEGSDSGNTIYF
>TRBV20-1|TRBJ2-5|.
CSAREPQETQYF
>TRBV20-1|TRBJ1-6|.
CSARATGLRNSPLHF
>TRBV12-3/TRBV12-4|TRBJ1-4|.
CASSFVMGEKLFF
>TRBV24-1|TRBJ2-3|.
CATSVSRYNTDTQYF
>TRBV24-1|TRBJ2-5|TRBD1
CATGTGGAETQHF
>TRBV5-1|TRBJ2-5|TRBD1
CASSATPGQAQETQYF
>TRBV24-1|TRBJ2-2|.
CATSDRVESSSGELFF
>TRBV20-1|TRBJ2-4|.
CSAGLGGKNIQYF
>TRBV3-1|TRBJ2-7|.
CASSPFPGEQYF
>TRBV9|TRBJ1-4|.
CASSVLGSTNEKLFF
>TRBV20-1|TRBJ1-2|.
CSARARPGDGYTF
>TRBV24-1|TRBJ2-3|.
CATSGVASTDTQYF
>TRBV12-3/TRBV12-4|TRBJ1-2|TRBD1
CASSTISGAGGLGGYTF
>TRBV7-6|TRBJ2-5|.
CASSIRPRGGRETQYF
>TRBV5-6|TRBJ2-3|.
CASSLGPSSTDTQYF
>TRBV27|TRBJ2-2|.
CASRPSLNTGELFF
>TRBV25-1|TRBJ1-6|TRBD1
CASSEWSSGQTSPLHF
>TRBV18|TRBJ2-2|.
CASSPQANTGELFF
>TRBV24-1|TRBJ2-5|TRBD1
CATSEGGTGLYQETQYF
>TRBV7-2|TRBJ2-1|.
CASSRTLGWEQFF
>TRBV7-2|TRBJ2-6|.
CASSPDRLRSGANVLTF
>TRBV28|TRBJ2-7|TRBD1
CASSSAGTGTYEQYF
>TRBV20-1|TRBJ2-7|TRBD1
CSARVWDRVIYEQYF
>TRBV7-8|TRBJ1-2|TRBD1
CASSPGTGGGDGYTF
>TRBV19|TRBJ1-5|TRBD1
CASKRDRELQPQHF
>TRBV7-2|TRBJ2-5|.
CASSLRLAGESQYF
>TRBV2|TRBJ2-2|.
CASSGAGNTGELFF
>TRBV20-1|TRBJ1-5|TRBD1
CSASGQGSNQPQHF
>TRBV29-1|TRBJ2-1|TRBD2
CSVEWGGSGSYNEQFF
>TRBV28|TRBJ2-7|TRBD1
CASWGGQGSYEQYF
>TRBV18|TRBJ2-2|.
CASSPQDTGELFF
>TRBV7-2|TRBJ2-5|TRBD1
CASRPTGAGETQYF
>TRBV30|TRBJ2-3|TRBD2
CAWTGLAGGLGADTQYF
>TRBV28|TRBJ1-1|.
CATGGGYYTEAFF
>TRBV6-5|TRBJ1-6|.
CASSFTGSNSPLHF